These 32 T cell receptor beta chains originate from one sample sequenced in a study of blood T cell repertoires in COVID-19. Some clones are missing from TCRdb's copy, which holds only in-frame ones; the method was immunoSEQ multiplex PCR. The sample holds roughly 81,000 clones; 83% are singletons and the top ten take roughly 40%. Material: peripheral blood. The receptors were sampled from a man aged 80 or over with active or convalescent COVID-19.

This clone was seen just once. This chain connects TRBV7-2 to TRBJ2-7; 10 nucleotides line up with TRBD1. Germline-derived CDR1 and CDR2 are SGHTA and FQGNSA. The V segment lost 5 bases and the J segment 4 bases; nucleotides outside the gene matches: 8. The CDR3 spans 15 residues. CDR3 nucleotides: TGTGCCAGCAGCCCTGCACCGGGACAGGGGTACGAGCAGTACTTC. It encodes CASSPAPGQGYEQYF.

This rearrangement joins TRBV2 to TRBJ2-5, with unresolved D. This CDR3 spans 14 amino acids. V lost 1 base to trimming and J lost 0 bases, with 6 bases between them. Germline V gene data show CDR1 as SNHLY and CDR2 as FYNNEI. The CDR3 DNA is TGTGCCAGCAGTGAAGGGGCAAACCAAGAGACCCAGTACTTC. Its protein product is CASSEGANQETQYF.

CDR3 region: CASSQEGSRGNYEQYF. CDR3 nucleotides: TGTGCCAGCAGCCAAGAAGGATCACGGGGTAACTACGAGCAGTACTTC. The rearrangement joins TRBV4-2 to TRBJ2-7; TRBD2 might be the D (5 bases). This CDR3 contains 16 residues. Germline loops: CDR1 LGHNA, CDR2 YNFKEQ. Between the trimmed V and J ends, which lost 0 bases and 3 bases, there was a span of 15 bases.

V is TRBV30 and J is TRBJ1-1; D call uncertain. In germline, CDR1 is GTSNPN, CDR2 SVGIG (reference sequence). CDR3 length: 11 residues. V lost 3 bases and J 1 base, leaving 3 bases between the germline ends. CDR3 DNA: TGTGCCTGGAGGGCGAACACTGAAGCTTTCTTT. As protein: CAWRANTEAFF.

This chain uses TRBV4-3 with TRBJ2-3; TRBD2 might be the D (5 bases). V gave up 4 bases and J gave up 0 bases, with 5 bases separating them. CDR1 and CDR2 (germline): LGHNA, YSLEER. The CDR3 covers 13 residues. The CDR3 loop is CASSRGSTDTQYF. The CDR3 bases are TGCGCCAGCAGCCGCGGGAGCACAGATACGCAGTATTTT.

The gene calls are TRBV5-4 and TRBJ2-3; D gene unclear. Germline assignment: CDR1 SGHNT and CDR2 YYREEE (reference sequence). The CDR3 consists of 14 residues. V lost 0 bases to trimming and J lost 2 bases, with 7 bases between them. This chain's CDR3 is CASSLGVVTDTQYF. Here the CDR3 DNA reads TGTGCCAGCAGCTTGGGAGTAGTCACAGATACGCAGTATTTT.

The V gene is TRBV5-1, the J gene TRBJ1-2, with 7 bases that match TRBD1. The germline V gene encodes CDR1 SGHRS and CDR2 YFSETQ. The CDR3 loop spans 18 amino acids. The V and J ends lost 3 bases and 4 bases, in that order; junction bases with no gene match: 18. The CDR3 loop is CASSSPPHTGTERYGYTF. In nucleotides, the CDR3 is TGCGCCAGCAGCTCCCCCCCCCACACCGGGACAGAGCGCTATGGCTACACCTTC.

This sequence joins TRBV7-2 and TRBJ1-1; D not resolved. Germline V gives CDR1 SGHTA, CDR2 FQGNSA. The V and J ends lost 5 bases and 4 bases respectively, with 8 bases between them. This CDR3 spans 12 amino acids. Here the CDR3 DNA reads TGTGCCAGCAGCCTAAGTTTCACTGAAGCTTTCTTT. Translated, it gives CASSLSFTEAFF.

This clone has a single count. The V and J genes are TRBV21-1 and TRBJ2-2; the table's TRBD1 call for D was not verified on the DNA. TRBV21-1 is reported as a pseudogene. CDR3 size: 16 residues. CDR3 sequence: CASSSERTGAVGELFF. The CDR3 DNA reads TGTGCCAGCAGCAGTGAACGGACAGGGGCTGTCGGGGAGCTGTTTTTT.

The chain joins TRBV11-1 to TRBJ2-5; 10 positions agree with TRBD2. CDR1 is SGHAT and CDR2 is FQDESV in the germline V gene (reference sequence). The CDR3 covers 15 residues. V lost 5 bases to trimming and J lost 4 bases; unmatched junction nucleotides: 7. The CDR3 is CASSRGTSEIETQYF. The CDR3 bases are TGTGCCAGCAGCCGCGGGACTAGCGAAATAGAGACCCAGTACTTC.

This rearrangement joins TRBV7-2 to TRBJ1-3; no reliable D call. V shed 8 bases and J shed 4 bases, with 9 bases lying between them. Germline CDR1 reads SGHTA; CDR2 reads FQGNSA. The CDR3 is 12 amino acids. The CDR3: CASALQGNTIYF. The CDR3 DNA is TGTGCCAGCGCTCTACAGGGAAACACCATATATTTT.

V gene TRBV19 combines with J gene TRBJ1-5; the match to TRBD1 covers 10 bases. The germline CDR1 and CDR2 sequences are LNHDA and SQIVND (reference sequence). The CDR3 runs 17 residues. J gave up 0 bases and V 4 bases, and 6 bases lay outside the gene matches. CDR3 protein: CASSNFGTGDSNQPQHF. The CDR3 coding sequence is TGTGCCAGTAGTAATTTTGGGACAGGGGATAGCAATCAGCCCCAGCATTTT.

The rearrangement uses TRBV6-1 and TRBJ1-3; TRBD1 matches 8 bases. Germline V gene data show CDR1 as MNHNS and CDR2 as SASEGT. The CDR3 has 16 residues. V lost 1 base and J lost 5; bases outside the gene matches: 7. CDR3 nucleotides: TGTGCCAGCAGTGAAGGCAGGGGGCGATTTCGAAACACCATATATTTT. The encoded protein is CASSEGRGRFRNTIYF.

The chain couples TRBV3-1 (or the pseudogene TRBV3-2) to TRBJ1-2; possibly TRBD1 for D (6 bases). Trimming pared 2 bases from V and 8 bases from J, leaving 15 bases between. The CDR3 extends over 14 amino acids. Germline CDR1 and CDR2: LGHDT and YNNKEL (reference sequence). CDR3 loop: CASSQTLQGSGYTF. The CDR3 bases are TGTGCCAGCAGCCAAACTCTACAGGGCTCCGGCTACACCTTC.

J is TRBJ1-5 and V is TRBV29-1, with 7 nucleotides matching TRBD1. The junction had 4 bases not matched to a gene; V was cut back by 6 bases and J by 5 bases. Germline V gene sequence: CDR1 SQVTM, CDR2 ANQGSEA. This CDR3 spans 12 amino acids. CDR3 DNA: TGCAGCGTCGGCGGACAGGATCAGCCCCAGCATTTT. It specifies CSVGGQDQPQHF.

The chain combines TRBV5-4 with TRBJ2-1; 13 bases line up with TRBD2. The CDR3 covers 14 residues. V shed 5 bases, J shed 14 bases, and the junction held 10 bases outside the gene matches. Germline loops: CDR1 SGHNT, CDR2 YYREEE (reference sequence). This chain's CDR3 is CASRHGTSGVEEFF. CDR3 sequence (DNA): TGTGCCAGCAGACATGGGACTAGCGGGGTCGAGGAGTTCTTC.

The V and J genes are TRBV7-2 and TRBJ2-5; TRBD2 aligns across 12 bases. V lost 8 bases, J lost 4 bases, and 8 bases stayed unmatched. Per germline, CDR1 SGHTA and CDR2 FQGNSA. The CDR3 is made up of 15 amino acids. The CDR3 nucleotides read TGTGCCAGCGGCGAGACTAGCGGGAGTAGAGAGACCCAGTACTTC. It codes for CASGETSGSRETQYF.

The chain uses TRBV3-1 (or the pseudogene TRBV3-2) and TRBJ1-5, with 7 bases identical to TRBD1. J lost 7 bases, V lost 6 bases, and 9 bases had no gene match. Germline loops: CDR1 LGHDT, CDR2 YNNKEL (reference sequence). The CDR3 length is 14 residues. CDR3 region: CASSAGRGWQPQHF. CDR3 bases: TGTGCCAGCAGTGCGGGCAGGGGGTGGCAGCCCCAGCATTTT.

The CDR3 DNA is TGTGCCAGCAAGCGTCCAGGGACGAACACCGGGGAGCTGTTTTTT. This translates into CASKRPGTNTGELFF. V gene TRBV2 combines with J gene TRBJ2-2, with D perhaps matching TRBD1 (5 bases). The CDR3 is 15 amino acids. Trimming removed 7 bases at V and 0 bases at J, with 12 bases between. CDR1 is SNHLY and CDR2 is FYNNEI in the germline V gene. Together with reference TRBV2 and TRBJ2-2, the CDR3 gives the full variable domain: EPEVTQTPSHQVTQMGQEVILRCVPISNHLYFYWYRQILGQKVEFLVSFYNNEISEKSEIFDDQFSVERPDGSNFTLKIRSTKLEDSAMYFCASKRPGTNTGELFFGEGSRLTVL.

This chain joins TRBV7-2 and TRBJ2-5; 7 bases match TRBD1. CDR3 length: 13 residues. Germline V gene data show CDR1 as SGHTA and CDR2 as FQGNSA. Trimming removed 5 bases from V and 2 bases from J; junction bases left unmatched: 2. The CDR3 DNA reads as TGTGCCAGCAGCGGGACAGTACAAGAGACCCAGTACTTC. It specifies CASSGTVQETQYF.

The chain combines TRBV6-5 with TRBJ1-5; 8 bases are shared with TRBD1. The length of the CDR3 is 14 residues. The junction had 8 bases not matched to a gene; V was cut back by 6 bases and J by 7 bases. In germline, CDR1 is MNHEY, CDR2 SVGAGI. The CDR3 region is CASSKDRDGQPQHF. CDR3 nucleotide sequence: TGTGCCAGCAGCAAGGACAGGGACGGACAGCCCCAGCATTTT.

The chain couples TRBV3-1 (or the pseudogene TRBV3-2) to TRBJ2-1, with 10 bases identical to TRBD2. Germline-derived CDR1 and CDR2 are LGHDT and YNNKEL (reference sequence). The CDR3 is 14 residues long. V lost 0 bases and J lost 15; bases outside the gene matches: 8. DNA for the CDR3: TGTGCCAGCAGCCAAGAAACTAGCGGGAAGAGAAGGTTCTTC. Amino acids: CASSQETSGKRRFF.

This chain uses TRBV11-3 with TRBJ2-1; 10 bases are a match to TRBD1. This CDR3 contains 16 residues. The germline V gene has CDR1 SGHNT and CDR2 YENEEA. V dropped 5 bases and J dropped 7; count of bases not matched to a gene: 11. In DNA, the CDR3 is TGTGCCAGCAGCGGGGCCGGGACAGGGGAAACTAATGAGCAGTTCTTC. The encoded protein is CASSGAGTGETNEQFF.

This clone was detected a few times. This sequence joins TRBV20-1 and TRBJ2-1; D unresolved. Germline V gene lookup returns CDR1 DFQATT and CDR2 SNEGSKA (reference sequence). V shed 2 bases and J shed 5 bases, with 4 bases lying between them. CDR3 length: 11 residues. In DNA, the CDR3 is TGCAGTGCTAGACCCAACAATGAGCAGTTCTTC. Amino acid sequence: CSARPNNEQFF.

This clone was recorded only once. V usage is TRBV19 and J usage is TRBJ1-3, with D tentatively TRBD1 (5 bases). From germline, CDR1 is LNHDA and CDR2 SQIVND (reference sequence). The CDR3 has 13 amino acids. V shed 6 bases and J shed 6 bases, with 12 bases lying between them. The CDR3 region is CASSPGHKNTIYF. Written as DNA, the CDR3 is TGTGCCAGTAGCCCAGGGCACAAAAACACCATATATTTT. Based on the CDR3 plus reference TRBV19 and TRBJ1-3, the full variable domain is DGGITQSPKYLFRKEGQNVTLSCEQNLNHDAMYWYRQDPGQGLRLIYYSQIVNDFQKGDIAEGYSVSREKKESFPLTVTSAQKNPTAFYLCASSPGHKNTIYFGEGSWLTVV.

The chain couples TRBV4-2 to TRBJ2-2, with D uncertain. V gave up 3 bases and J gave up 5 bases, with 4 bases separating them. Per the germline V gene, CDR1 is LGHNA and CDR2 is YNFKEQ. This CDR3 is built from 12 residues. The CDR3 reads CASSHGTGELFF. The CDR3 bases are TGTGCCAGCAGCCACGGTACCGGGGAGCTGTTTTTT.

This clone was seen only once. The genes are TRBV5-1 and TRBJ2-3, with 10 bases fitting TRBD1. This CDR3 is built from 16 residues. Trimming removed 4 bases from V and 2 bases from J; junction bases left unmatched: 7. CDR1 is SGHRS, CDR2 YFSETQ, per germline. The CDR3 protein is CASSRQGQGTTDTQYF. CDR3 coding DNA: TGCGCCAGCAGCCGCCAGGGACAGGGGACCACAGATACGCAGTATTTT. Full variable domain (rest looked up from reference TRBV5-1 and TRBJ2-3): KAGVTQTPRYLIKTRGQQVTLSCSPISGHRSVSWYQQTPGQGLQFLFEYFSETQRNKGNFPGRFSGRQFSNSRSEMNVSTLELGDSALYLCASSRQGQGTTDTQYFGPGTRLTVL.

Here the CDR3 reads CASSPLGQTHYGYTF. CDR3 bases: TGTGCCAGCAGCCCCCTCGGACAGACCCACTATGGCTACACCTTC. The chain uses TRBV11-2 and TRBJ1-2, with a possible D match to TRBD1 (6 bases). Trimming left V 5 bases short and J 3 bases short, with 16 bases between. This CDR3 spans 15 amino acids. In germline, CDR1 is SGHAT, CDR2 FQNNGV.

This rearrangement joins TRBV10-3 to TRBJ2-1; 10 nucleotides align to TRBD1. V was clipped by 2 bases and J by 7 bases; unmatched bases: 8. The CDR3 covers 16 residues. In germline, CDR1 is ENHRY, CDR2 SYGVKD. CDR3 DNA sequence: TGTGCCATCAGTGAGGGGTGGGGACAGGGGAGAAATGAGCAGTTCTTC. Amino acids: CAISEGWGQGRNEQFF.

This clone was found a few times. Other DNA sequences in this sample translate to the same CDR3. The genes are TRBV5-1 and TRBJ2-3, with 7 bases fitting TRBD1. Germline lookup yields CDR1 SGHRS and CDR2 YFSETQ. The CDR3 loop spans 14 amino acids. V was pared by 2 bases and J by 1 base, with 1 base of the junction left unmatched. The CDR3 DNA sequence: TGCGCCAGCAGCTTCGGACAGGGCACAGATACGCAGTATTTT. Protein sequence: CASSFGQGTDTQYF.

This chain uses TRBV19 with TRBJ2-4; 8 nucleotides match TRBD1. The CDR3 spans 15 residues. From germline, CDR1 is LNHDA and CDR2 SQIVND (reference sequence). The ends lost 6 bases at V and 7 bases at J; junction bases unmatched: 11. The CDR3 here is CASRTLGQGPNIQYF. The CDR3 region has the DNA TGTGCCAGTAGAACGTTAGGACAGGGACCGAACATTCAGTACTTC.

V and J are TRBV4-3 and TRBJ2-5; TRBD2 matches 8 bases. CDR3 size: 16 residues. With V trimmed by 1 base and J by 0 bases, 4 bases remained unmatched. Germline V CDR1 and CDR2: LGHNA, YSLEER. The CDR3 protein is CASSQALAGNQETQYF. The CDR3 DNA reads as TGCGCCAGCAGCCAAGCGCTAGCGGGCAACCAAGAGACCCAGTACTTC.